This T cell receptor (beta chain) was captured by sequencing in a study of T cell responses to AZD1222 COVID-19 vaccine. About this clone itself: Other DNA sequences in the same sample also yield this CDR3.

The data were produced by immunoSEQ multiplex PCR, yet TCRdb's version contains in-frame clones alone and is incomplete. Counted here are about 140,000 clones, roughly 90% occurring once; the ten biggest clones make up around 5%. Here the sequenced sample was peripheral blood, taken on day 0 of AZD1222 vaccination. The receptor was derived from an adult in good health.

Written as DNA, the CDR3 is TGCGCCAGCAGCTTGGGGGGGAGCTCCTACAATGAGCAGTTCTTC. It codes for CASSLGGSSYNEQFF. The chain employs TRBV5-1 and TRBJ2-1; tentatively, D is TRBD1 or TRBD2 (5 bases each). V lost 0 bases, J lost 0 bases, and 7 bases lay in between. The CDR3 runs 15 residues. The V gene's germline CDR1 is SGHRS and CDR2 YFSETQ.